These T cell receptor beta chains were read from a single sample in a study of T cells in Graves' hyperthyroidism and ophthalmopathy. TCRdb called the multiplex PCR reads again in MiXCR, with one record for every CDR3 protein. The sample lists a few hundred thousand distinct CDR3 sequences, roughly 21% occurring once. The source material was blood. All receptors come from a woman aged 50 to 60 with Graves' hyperthyroidism. Both conserved end residues are part of each CDR3. The D gene is left open where the match is weak. The listing skips clone size in some rows; elsewhere it reads once, few, many or a size class.

v_gene,j_gene,d_gene,abundance,CDR3nt,CDR3aa
TRBV15,TRBJ1-4,.,many,TGTGCCACCAGCCCCAGGACAACTAATGAAAAACTGTTTTTT,CATSPRTTNEKLFF
TRBV7-8,TRBJ2-3,TRBD2,.,TGTGCCAGCAGCTTGGCGGGGGGGCCGGGCACAGATACGCAGTATTTT,CASSLAGGPGTDTQYF
TRBV7-8,TRBJ1-3,.,.,TGTGCCAGCAGCGACGCCAGAGGCCCCTCTGGAAACACCATATATTTT,CASSDARGPSGNTIYF
TRBV6-1,TRBJ2-2,.,many,TGTGCCAGCGCGCTAGCCGGGGAGCTGTTTTTT,CASALAGELFF
TRBV6-1,TRBJ1-1,.,.,TGTGCCAGCAGTGAAGTTGTGGGGGGCGGCGAAGCTTTCTTT,CASSEVVGGGEAFF
TRBV28,TRBJ1-2,TRBD1,few,TGTGCCAGCAGTTACAGGGGGCTGAGCTATGGCTACACCTTC,CASSYRGLSYGYTF
TRBV11-2,TRBJ1-2,.,.,TGTGCCAGCAGCTCAGTTCCGAGGGGCTACACCTTC,CASSSVPRGYTF
TRBV20-1,TRBJ1-6,.,many,TGCAGTGCTAGGCAGGGTAATTCACCCCTCCACTTT,CSARQGNSPLHF
TRBV20-1,TRBJ2-7,.,many,TGCAGTGCTAGGACACCATCCTACGAGCAGTACTTC,CSARTPSYEQYF
TRBV7-9,TRBJ2-7,.,once,TGTGCCAGCAGCTTAGCATGGGGGACCTACGAGCAGTACTTC,CASSLAWGTYEQYF
TRBV28,TRBJ2-7,TRBD1,many,TGTGCCAGCAGAACCGGGACAGGAACCCCCTACGAGCAGTACTTC,CASRTGTGTPYEQYF
TRBV2,TRBJ2-7,.,.,TGTGCCAGCAGTGAAGTTGAAGAGCAGTACTTC,CASSEVEEQYF
TRBV19,TRBJ2-1,TRBD2,.,TGTGCCAGTAGTATAGGTGGGAGGGCCCCCTACAATGAGCAGTTCTTC,CASSIGGRAPYNEQFF
TRBV28,TRBJ1-6,.,.,TGTGCCAGCAGTTCTAACAGGAATTCACCCCTCCACTTT,CASSSNRNSPLHF
TRBV10-3,TRBJ1-3,TRBD1,.,TGTGCCATCAGTGAGTCCGGTACAGGGGAATCTGGAAACACCATATATTTT,CAISESGTGESGNTIYF
TRBV5-1,TRBJ2-3,TRBD2,many,TGCGCCAGCAGCTTGGGACTAGCGGGAACCACAGATACGCAGTATTTT,CASSLGLAGTTDTQYF
TRBV25-1,TRBJ1-2,.,.,TGTGCCAGCAGGTCGTCGGGCGTTAACTATGGCTACACCTTC,CASRSSGVNYGYTF
TRBV3-1,TRBJ2-7,.,.,TGTGCCAGCAGCCAAGGTGGTCCCGAGCAGTACTTC,CASSQGGPEQYF
TRBV6-1,TRBJ2-1,.,few,TGTGCCAGCAGTGAAGTTGGGGATGAGCAGTTCTTC,CASSEVGDEQFF
TRBV28,TRBJ2-1,TRBD2,many,TGTGCCAGCAGTATCTCTAGCGGGGGTAGGAATGAGCAGTTCTTC,CASSISSGGRNEQFF
TRBV3-1,TRBJ2-3,TRBD2,many,TGTGCCAGCAGCCGATGGACTAGCGGGACAGATACGCAGTATTTT,CASSRWTSGTDTQYF
TRBV12-3/TRBV12-4,TRBJ1-1,.,many,TGTGCCAGCAGGCCCAGGGGCATGAACACTGAAGCTTTCTTT,CASRPRGMNTEAFF